The clone carrying this TCR beta chain has only one observation. Its antigen is undetermined. CDR3 size: 14 residues. The V and J ends lost 0 bases and 0 bases respectively, with 5 bases between them. The germline gives CDR1 SEHNR, CDR2 FQNEAQ (reference sequence). With 60 Vbeta and 13 Jbeta primers, the PCR was carried out. The table came from immunoSEQ multiplex PCR; TCRdb's copy has only in-frame clones and leaves some out. The table includes roughly 80,000 clones, under 70% detected once. The sample comes from a study of cytomegalovirus exposure and HLA in healthy donors. Findings and limits, study-wide: A previous analysis found most TCR beta V segments productive roughly 90% or roughly 30% of the time.

The specimen was PBMCs. This chain joins TRBV7-9 and TRBJ1-2, with unresolved D. The TCR sequence derives from a woman in her fifties or sixties in good health and CMV-seropositive. CDR3: CASSLAETNYGYTF. The CDR3 coding sequence is TGTGCCAGCAGCTTAGCGGAGACTAACTATGGCTACACCTTC.